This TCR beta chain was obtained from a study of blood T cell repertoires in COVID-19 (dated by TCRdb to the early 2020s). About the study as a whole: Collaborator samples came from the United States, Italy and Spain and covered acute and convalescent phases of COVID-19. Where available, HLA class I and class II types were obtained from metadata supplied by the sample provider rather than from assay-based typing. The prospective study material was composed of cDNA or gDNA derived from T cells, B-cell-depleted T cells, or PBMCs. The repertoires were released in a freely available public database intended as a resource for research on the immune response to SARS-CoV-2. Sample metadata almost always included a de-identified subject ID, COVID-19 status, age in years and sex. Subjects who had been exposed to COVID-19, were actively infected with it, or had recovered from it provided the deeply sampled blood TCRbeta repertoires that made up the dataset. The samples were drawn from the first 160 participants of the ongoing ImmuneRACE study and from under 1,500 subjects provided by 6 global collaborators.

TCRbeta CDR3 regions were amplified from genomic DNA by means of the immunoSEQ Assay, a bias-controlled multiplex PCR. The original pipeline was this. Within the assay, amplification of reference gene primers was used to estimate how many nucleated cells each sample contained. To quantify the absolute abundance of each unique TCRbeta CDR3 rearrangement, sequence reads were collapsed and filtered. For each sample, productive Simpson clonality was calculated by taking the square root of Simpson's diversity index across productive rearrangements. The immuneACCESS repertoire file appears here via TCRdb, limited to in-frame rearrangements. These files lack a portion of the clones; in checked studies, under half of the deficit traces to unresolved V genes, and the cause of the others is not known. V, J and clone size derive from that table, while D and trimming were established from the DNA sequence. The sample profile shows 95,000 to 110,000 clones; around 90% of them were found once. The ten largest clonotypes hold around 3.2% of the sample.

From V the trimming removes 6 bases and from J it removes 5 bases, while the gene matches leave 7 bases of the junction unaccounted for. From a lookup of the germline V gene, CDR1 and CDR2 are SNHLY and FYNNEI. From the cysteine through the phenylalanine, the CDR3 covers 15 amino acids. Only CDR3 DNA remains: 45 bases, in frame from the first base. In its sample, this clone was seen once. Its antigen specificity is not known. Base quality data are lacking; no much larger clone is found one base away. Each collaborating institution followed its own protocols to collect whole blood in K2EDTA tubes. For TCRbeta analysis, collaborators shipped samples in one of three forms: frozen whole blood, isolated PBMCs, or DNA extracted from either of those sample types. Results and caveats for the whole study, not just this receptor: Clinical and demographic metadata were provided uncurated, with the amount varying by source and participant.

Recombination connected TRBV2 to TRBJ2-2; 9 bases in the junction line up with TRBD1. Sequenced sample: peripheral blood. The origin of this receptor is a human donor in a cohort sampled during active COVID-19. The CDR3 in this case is CASRKGQGTTGELFF. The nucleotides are TGTGCCAGCAGAAAAGGACAGGGGACTACCGGGGAGCTGTTTTTT.